The 3 T cell receptor beta chains listed next were all sequenced from one sample in a study of vaccination and CD4 T cells after COVID-19. These receptors have no identified antigens. Treatment defined: approximately 9-day PBMC culture with coronavirus spike peptide pools or control peptides (ViraFEST assay). An Oncomine TCR Beta short-read assay was used to sequence the DNA from cultured CD4+ T cells. TCRdb reprocessed the PCR reads via MiXCR and lists one record per CDR3 protein. The sample includes about 12,000 distinct CDR3 sequences, approximately 50% of them seen just once. The sample consisted of CD4+ T cells from blood, cultured in vitro. These receptors all stem from a human donor who had recovered from COVID-19.

The rearrangement links TRBV7-9 to TRBJ2-7; D unresolved. V gave up 5 bases and J gave up 4 bases, with 12 bases separating them. There are 13 residues in the CDR3. The germline CDR1 and CDR2 sequences are SEHNR and FQNEAQ (reference sequence). CDR3 sequence: CASSPLRVYEQYF. The CDR3 DNA sequence: TGTGCCAGCAGCCCCCTGCGCGTTTACGAGCAGTACTTC.

The chain joins TRBV10-3 to TRBJ2-5; D gene uncertain. Trimming removed 2 bases from V and 2 bases from J, with 12 bases in between. The germline gives CDR1 ENHRY, CDR2 SYGVKD. The CDR3 spans 15 residues. CDR3 amino acids: CAISEAIAPQETQYF. As DNA, the CDR3 is TGTGCCATCAGTGAGGCTATTGCCCCGCAAGAGACCCAGTACTTC.

This clonotype was seen a single time. The chain uses TRBV7-2 and TRBJ2-1; no clear D gene. The V and J ends lost 5 bases and 4 bases respectively, with 6 bases between them. CDR1 is SGHTA, CDR2 FQGNSA, per germline. The CDR3 has 12 amino acids. The CDR3 here is CASSPVYNEQFF. DNA of the CDR3: TGTGCCAGCAGCCCCGTGTACAATGAGCAGTTCTTC.